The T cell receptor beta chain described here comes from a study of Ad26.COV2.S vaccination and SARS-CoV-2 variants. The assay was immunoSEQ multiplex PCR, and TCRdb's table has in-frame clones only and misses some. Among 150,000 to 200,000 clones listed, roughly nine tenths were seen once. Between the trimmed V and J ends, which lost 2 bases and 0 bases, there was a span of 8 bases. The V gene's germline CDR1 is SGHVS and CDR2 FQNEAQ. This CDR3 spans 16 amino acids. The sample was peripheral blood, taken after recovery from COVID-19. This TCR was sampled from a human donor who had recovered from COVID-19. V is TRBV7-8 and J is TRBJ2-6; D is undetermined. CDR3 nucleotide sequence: TGTGCCAGCAGCTTAAGCAGGTACTCTGGGGCCAACGTCCTGACTTTC. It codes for CASSLSRYSGANVLTF.